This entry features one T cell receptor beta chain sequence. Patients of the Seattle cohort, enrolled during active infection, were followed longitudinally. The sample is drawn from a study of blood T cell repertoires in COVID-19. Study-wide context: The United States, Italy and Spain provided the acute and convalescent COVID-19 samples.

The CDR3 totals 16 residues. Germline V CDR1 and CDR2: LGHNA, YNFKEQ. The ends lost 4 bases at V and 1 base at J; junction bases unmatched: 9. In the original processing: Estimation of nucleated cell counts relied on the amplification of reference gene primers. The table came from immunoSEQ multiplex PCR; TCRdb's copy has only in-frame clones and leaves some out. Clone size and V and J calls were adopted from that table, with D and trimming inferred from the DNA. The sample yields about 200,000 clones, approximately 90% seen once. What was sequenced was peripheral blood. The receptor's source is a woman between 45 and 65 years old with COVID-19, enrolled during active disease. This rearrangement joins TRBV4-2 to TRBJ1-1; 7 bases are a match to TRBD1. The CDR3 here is CASSRLTTGTNTEAFF. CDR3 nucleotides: TGTGCCAGCAGCCGATTAACGACAGGGACGAACACTGAAGCTTTCTTT.